The 27 T cell receptor beta chains reported below all come from one sample, sequenced in a study of T cells in women clearing cervical HPV infection. Sequencing was performed with immunoSEQ multiplex PCR; in TCRdb, only in-frame clones are kept and a portion is missing. This sample's clone table lists some 30,000 clones. The sample consisted of blood buffy coat. These receptors were obtained from a woman aged 18 to 75 with a cervical HPV16 infection that either progressed to CIN3+ or cleared (not recorded which).

Regarding this clone: The read halts 3 residues ahead of the CDR3 end, with the missing end drawn from the germline J gene. This sequence joins TRBV5-6 and TRBJ2-2; the D gene is possibly TRBD1 (6 bases). The CDR3 contains 14 residues. From germline, CDR1 is SGHDT and CDR2 YYEEEE. V gave up 5 bases and J gave up 5 bases, with 13 bases separating them. The CDR3 here is CASRGSGETGELFF. Partial CDR3 DNA: TGTGCCAGCAGAGGGTCAGGGGAAACCGGGGAG.

A word on this clone: The missing CDR3 end, 3 residues past where the read stops, is filled in from the germline J gene. The genes are TRBV11-3 and TRBJ2-2; weak D call: TRBD1 (5 bases). CDR3 length: 13 residues. Trimming stripped 6 bases from V and 4 bases from J, with 9 bases between. Germline V gives CDR1 SGHNT, CDR2 YENEEA. Partial CDR3 DNA: TGTGCCAGCAGTGGAAGGGGCACCGGGGAG. This translates into CASSGRGTGE. In full, the CDR3 reads CASSGRGTGELFF.

About this clone itself: The read finishes 3 residues shy of the CDR3 end, and the germline J gene is used to complete it. The chain is built from TRBV20-1 and TRBJ2-7, with D uncertain. CDR3 length equals 12 residues. The ends were cut back, 6 bases at V and 3 bases at J, with 12 bases in the middle. Germline CDR1 is DFQATT and CDR2 is SNEGSKA (reference sequence). CDR3 residues: CSAESTSYEQYF. The CDR3 bases that were read are TGCAGTGCCGAGTCCACCAGCTACGAG.

This clone registers medium-sized by frequency. Sequencing ends 3 residues short of the CDR3 end; the germline J gene provides the rest. The rearrangement links TRBV7-9 to TRBJ2-7; 7 nucleotides match TRBD1. After removal of 4 bases from V and 6 bases from J, the junction contained 9 bases not matched to a gene. The germline V gene has CDR1 SEHNR and CDR2 FQNEAQ (reference sequence). The CDR3 runs 14 residues. The sequenced CDR3 bases are TGTGCCAGCAGCTGGGGGCAGGGGGTACTCGAG. Its translation: CASSWGQGVLE. The whole CDR3 is CASSWGQGVLEQYF.

Details on this clone: With the read ending 3 residues before the CDR3 end, the germline J gene is used to fill in that end. The chain links TRBV7-9 to TRBJ1-2; TRBD1 is a possible D gene (5 bases). This CDR3 spans 14 amino acids. The ends were cut back, 5 bases at V and 4 bases at J, with 14 bases in the middle. CDR1 is SEHNR, CDR2 FQNEAQ, per germline (reference sequence). The CDR3 region is CASSRAGLGYGYTF. The covered CDR3 bases are TGTGCCAGCAGCCGGGCAGGGTTAGGCTATGGC.

In regard to this clone: Sequencing ends 3 residues short of the CDR3 end; the germline J gene provides the rest. The V call is TRBV6-2 or TRBV6-3, the J call TRBJ2-3; tentatively, D is TRBD1 (6 bases). The CDR3 loop spans 17 amino acids. CDR1 is MNHEY, CDR2 SVGEGT, per germline. The CDR3 protein is CASSILPWDKLNQPQYF. CDR3 bases read: TGTGCCAGCAGCATACTACCTTGGGACAAATTAAATCAGCCG.

Of note for this clone: The junction departs from germline at one end; a sequencing error may be responsible. With the read ending 3 residues before the CDR3 end, the germline J gene is used to fill in that end. The chain is built from TRBV7-2 and TRBJ1-2; D unresolved. Germline lookup yields CDR1 SGHTA and CDR2 FQGNSA. The CDR3 spans 12 residues. CDR3 sequence reads: CASRLGGYDYTF. CDR3 bases read: TGTGCCAGCAGGTTAGGAGGTTATGAC.

As to this clone: The CDR3 end lies 3 residues beyond the end of the read and is filled in from the germline J gene. The V gene is TRBV6-2 or TRBV6-3, the J gene TRBJ2-2; 7 bases are a match to TRBD2. Losses at the gene ends were 2 bases for V and 6 bases for J; bases not matched to a gene: 6. CDR1 is MNHEY, CDR2 SVGEGT, per germline. This CDR3 spans 15 amino acids. The sequenced part of the CDR3 DNA is TGTGCCAGCAGTTACGAAGGGGAGGGGCCCGGGGAG. It encodes CASSYEGEGPGE. The CDR3, in full, reads CASSYEGEGPGELFF.

With regard to this clone: Sequencing ends 3 residues short of the CDR3 end; the germline J gene provides the rest. The chain combines TRBV14 with TRBJ2-3, with unresolved D. The CDR3 spans 13 residues. Trimming left V 0 bases short and J 4 bases short, with 5 bases between. The germline V gene has CDR1 SGHDN and CDR2 FVKESK. The CDR3 bases that were read are TGTGCCAGCAGCCAAGATTTAGCAGATACG. Protein sequence: CASSQDLADT. Given in full, the CDR3 is CASSQDLADTQYF. The whole variable domain, filled in from reference TRBV14 and TRBJ2-3, reads EAGVTQFPSHSVIEKGQTVTLRCDPISGHDNLYWYRRVMGKEIKFLLHFVKESKQDESGMPNNRFLAERTGGTYSTLKVQPAELEDSGVYFCASSQDLADTQYFGPGTRLTVL.

Points on this clone: The read gets to within 3 residues of the CDR3 end, and the germline J gene fills in the rest. The genes are TRBV7-2 and TRBJ1-1, with D perhaps TRBD1 (5 bases). The CDR3 is made up of 13 amino acids. V was shortened by 6 bases and J by 1 base, with 9 bases between the two germline ends. Germline-derived CDR1 and CDR2 are SGHTA and FQGNSA. The CDR3 spells CASRPDRNTEAFF. The part of the CDR3 DNA that was read is TGTGCCAGCAGGCCCGACAGGAACACTGAA.

As regards this clone: The read ends 3 residues before the CDR3 terminus; that terminus is restored from the germline J gene. V gene TRBV5-8 combines with J gene TRBJ2-5; 8 bases line up with TRBD1. The trim removed 6 bases at V and 4 bases at J, leaving 5 bases unmatched. This CDR3 is 13 amino acids long. CDR1 is SGHTS, CDR2 YDEGEE, per germline. CDR3 bases read: TGTGCCAGCATCCAAGACAGGGGAGAGACC. It yields the protein CASIQDRGET. From start to end, the CDR3 is CASIQDRGETQYF.

The part of the CDR3 DNA that was read is TGTGCCAGCTCACCTCAACACAGCTCTGGGGCCAACGTC. It translates to CASSPQHSSGANV. The CDR3 as a whole reads CASSPQHSSGANVLTF. V and J are TRBV18 and TRBJ2-6; D is unresolved. Sequencing ends 3 residues short of the CDR3 end; the germline J gene provides the rest. The V and J ends lost 3 bases and 0 bases respectively, with 9 bases between them. The CDR3 sequence is 16 residues long. Per germline, CDR1 KGHSH and CDR2 LQKENI.

As concerns this clone: Read coverage stops 3 residues before the CDR3 terminus; the germline J gene supplies the remainder. The chain links TRBV19 to TRBJ1-1; D not resolved. Germline V lookup: CDR1 LNHDA, CDR2 SQIVND (reference sequence). V was cut by 3 bases and J by 6 bases, with 5 bases left in between. The CDR3 runs to 11 residues. The DNA read from the CDR3 is TGTGCCAGTAGTATCCTCCCTGAA. Encoded protein: CASSILPE. The complete CDR3 protein is CASSILPEAFF.

Of note for this clone: The read stops 3 residues short of the end of the CDR3; the missing end is completed from the germline J gene. This chain uses TRBV20-1 with TRBJ1-2; no clear D. The CDR3 covers 13 residues. From germline, CDR1 is DFQATT and CDR2 SNEGSKA (reference sequence). CDR3 bases read: TGCAGTGTACCCGACCTTTATCCGGGGGGC. This translates into CSVPDLYPGG. The complete CDR3 reads CSVPDLYPGGYTF.

On this clone: The read terminates 3 residues ahead of where the CDR3 ends, so the germline J gene completes it. This chain connects TRBV4-1 to TRBJ2-2; D gene unclear. Per germline, CDR1 MGHRA and CDR2 YSYEKL. CDR3 size: 15 residues. The V end lost 2 bases, the J end lost 2 bases, and 9 bases lay between the germline ends. CDR3: CASSQRASNTGELFF. CDR3 DNA (partial): TGCGCCAGCAGCCAACGAGCCTCAAACACCGGGGAG.

About this clone itself: Sequencing ends 3 residues short of the CDR3 end; the germline J gene provides the rest. This sequence joins TRBV11-2 and TRBJ2-5, with D possibly being TRBD2 (7 bases). The CDR3 loop spans 15 amino acids. V lost 1 base, J lost 5 bases, and 14 bases lay in between. Germline CDR1 reads SGHAT; CDR2 reads FQNNGV. CDR3 DNA (partial): TGTGCCAGCAGCTTAGGCGGGGGCGCGTGGGAGACC. This codes for CASSLGGGAWET. The entire CDR3 is CASSLGGGAWETQYF.

CDR3 bases read: TGTGCCAGCAGCTACCGTGGGCGGGGGGGCGTCCACAATGAG. Translation: CASSYRGRGGVHNE. The full CDR3 protein reads CASSYRGRGGVHNEQFF. The chain combines TRBV7-6 with TRBJ2-1; TRBD2 matches 9 bases. The observed sequence ends 3 residues before the CDR3 terminus, with the missing tail filled in from the germline J gene. The V gene's germline CDR1 is SGHVS and CDR2 FNYEAQ. The J segment lost 5 bases and the V segment lost 4 bases, leaving 12 bases of the junction unmatched. This CDR3 has 17 amino acids.

Of note for this clone: The read falls 3 residues short of the CDR3 end, and the missing part is taken from the germline J gene. The chain couples TRBV20-1 to TRBJ2-5, with 7 nucleotides matching TRBD2. The CDR3 loop spans 15 amino acids. V lost 4 bases and J lost 1; bases outside the gene matches: 9. The germline V gene encodes CDR1 DFQATT and CDR2 SNEGSKA (reference sequence). The CDR3 loop reads CSATSPQRGQETQYF. The covered CDR3 bases are TGCAGTGCTACTTCTCCTCAGCGGGGCCAAGAGACC.

Concerning this clone: At one end the junction does not follow the germline gene, possibly because of a read error. Read coverage stops 3 residues before the CDR3 terminus; the germline J gene supplies the remainder. J is TRBJ2-7 and V is TRBV7-9; perhaps TRBD2 as D (7 bases). CDR1 SEHNR and CDR2 FQNEAQ come from the germline V gene (reference sequence). This CDR3 spans 14 amino acids. This CDR3 reads CASSLGGEIYEQYF. Incomplete CDR3 DNA: TGTGCCAGCAGTTTAGGGGGGGAAATCTACGAG.

A remark on this clone: The read is 3 residues too short to cover the CDR3 end, so that end is filled in from the germline J gene. The chain has TRBV7-9 and TRBJ1-2; D gene unclear. The CDR3 runs 14 residues. Germline CDR1 and CDR2: SEHNR and FQNEAQ (reference sequence). The CDR3 sequence is CASSPSSPSGDYTF. The CDR3 bases that were read are TGTGCCAGCAGCCCCTCAAGTCCCTCCGGGGAC.

Remarks on this clone: The read gets to within 3 residues of the CDR3 end, and the germline J gene fills in the rest. V is TRBV10-1 and J is TRBJ2-2; maybe TRBD1 (6 bases). The CDR3 loop spans 12 amino acids. V lost 5 bases, J lost 8 bases, and 9 bases lay in between. CDR1 is WNHNN and CDR2 is SYGVQD in the germline V gene (reference sequence). The part of the CDR3 DNA that was read is TGCGCCAGCAGTAAACAGGGAGGGGAG. Its translation: CASSKQGGE. The full CDR3 protein reads CASSKQGGELFF.

The CDR3 is CASSSLGGTNTEAFF. Partial CDR3 DNA: TGTGCCAGCTCATCACTTGGGGGCACGAACACTGAA. The chain uses TRBV18 and TRBJ1-1, with TRBD1 as a possible D gene (6 bases). The DNA ends 3 residues before the CDR3 does, and the rest of the CDR3 is filled in from the germline J gene. The CDR3 has 15 residues. Trimming removed 5 bases at V and 1 base at J, with 14 bases between. The germline V gene has CDR1 KGHSH and CDR2 LQKENI.

As concerns this clone: The read finishes 3 residues shy of the CDR3 end, and the germline J gene is used to complete it. The chain carries TRBV18 and TRBJ1-6, with 7 bases lining up with TRBD1. CDR3 length: 15 residues. V gave up 3 bases and J gave up 9 bases; unmatched junction bases: 8. Germline-derived CDR1 and CDR2 are KGHSH and LQKENI. The CDR3 sequence: CASSPIQGKGSPLHF. The covered CDR3 bases are TGTGCCAGCTCACCGATACAGGGGAAGGGTTCACCC.

For this clone: The sequenced fragment ends 3 residues before the CDR3 boundary, so the rest is inferred from the germline J gene. The rearrangement uses TRBV2 and TRBJ2-2, with TRBD1 matching over 11 bases. The germline V gene has CDR1 SNHLY and CDR2 FYNNEI. This CDR3 is built from 14 residues. CDR3 residues: CASDPGQGVSPLFF. Partial CDR3 DNA: TGTGCCAGCGATCCGGGACAGGGGGTTTCACCG. Full variable domain (missing parts from reference TRBV2 and TRBJ2-2): EPEVTQTPSHQVTQMGQEVILRCVPISNHLYFYWYRQILGQKVEFLVSFYNNEISEKSEIFDDQFSVERPDGSNFTLKIRSTKLEDSAMYFCASDPGQGVSPLFFGEGSRLTVL.

With regard to this clone: The read ends 3 residues early relative to the CDR3; the germline J gene fills the gap. The chain employs TRBV10-3 and TRBJ1-4; a possible D gene is TRBD1 (5 bases). This CDR3 has 13 amino acids. The V end was cut by 4 bases, the J end by 4 bases, with 7 bases between. Germline V gene sequence: CDR1 ENHRY, CDR2 SYGVKD. The sequenced part of the CDR3 DNA is TGTGCCATCAGTGGACAGCTTAATGAAAAA. This sequence encodes CAISGQLNEK. The full-length CDR3 reads as CAISGQLNEKLFF.

For this clone: Read data end 3 residues before the CDR3 end; the end is taken from the germline J gene. The chain is built from TRBV5-1 and TRBJ2-3, with TRBD2 identical over 8 bases. The CDR3 has 13 amino acids. The V gene's germline CDR1 is SGHRS and CDR2 YFSETQ. After removal of 4 bases from V and 4 bases from J, the junction contained 2 bases not matched to a gene. The sequenced part of the CDR3 DNA is TGCGCCAGCAGCGCGGGACTAGCAGATACG. This gives the protein CASSAGLADT. The entire CDR3 reads CASSAGLADTQYF.

Details on this clone: Sequence at one end of the junction differs from germline and may be a read error. The CDR3 goes on 3 residues after the read ends, and that part is filled in from the germline J gene. V is TRBV4-2 and J is TRBJ1-2, with TRBD1 matching 8 bases. Looked up from germline, CDR1 is LGHNA and CDR2 is YNFKEQ. The CDR3 totals 16 residues. The CDR3 is CASSQGDRHTNYGYTF. The sequenced part of the CDR3 DNA is TGCGCCAGCAGCCAAGGGGACAGGCATACTAACTATGGC.